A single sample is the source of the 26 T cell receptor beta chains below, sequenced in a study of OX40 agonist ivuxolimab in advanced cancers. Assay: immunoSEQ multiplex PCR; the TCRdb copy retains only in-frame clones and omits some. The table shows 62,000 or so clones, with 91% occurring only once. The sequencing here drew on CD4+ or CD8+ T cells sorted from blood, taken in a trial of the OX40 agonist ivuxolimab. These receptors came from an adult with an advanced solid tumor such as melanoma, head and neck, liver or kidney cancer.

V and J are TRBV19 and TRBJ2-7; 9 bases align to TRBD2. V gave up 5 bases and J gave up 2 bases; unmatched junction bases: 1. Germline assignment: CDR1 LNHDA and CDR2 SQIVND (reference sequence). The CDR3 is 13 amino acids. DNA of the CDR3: TGTGCCAGTAGTGGGACTAGCACCTACGAGCAGTACTTC. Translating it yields CASSGTSTYEQYF.

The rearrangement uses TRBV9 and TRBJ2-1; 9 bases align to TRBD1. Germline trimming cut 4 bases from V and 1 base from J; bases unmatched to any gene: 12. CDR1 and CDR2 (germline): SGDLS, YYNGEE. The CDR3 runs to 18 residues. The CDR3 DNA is TGTGCCAGCAGCCCAGGGACAGGGAGGTCAGAGTCCTACAATGAGCAGTTCTTC. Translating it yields CASSPGTGRSESYNEQFF.

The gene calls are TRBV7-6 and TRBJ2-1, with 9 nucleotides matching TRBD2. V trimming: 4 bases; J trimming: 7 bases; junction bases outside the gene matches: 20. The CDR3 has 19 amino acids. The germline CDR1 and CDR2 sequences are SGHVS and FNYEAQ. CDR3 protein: CASSYSPNRRREGSNEQFF. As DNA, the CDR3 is TGTGCCAGCAGCTACTCTCCGAACCGTCGGCGGGAGGGTAGTAATGAGCAGTTCTTC.

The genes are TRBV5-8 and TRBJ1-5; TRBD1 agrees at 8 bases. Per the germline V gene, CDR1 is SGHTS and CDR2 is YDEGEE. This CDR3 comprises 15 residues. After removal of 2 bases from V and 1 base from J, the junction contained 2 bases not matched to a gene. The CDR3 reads CASSLQGVSNQPQHF. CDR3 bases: TGTGCCAGCAGCTTACAGGGGGTCAGCAATCAGCCCCAGCATTTT.

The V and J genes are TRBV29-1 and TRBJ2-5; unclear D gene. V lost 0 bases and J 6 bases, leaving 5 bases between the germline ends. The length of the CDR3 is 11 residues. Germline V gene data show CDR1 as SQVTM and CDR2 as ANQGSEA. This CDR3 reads CSVEDTKTQYF. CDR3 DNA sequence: TGCAGCGTTGAAGATACGAAGACCCAGTACTTC.

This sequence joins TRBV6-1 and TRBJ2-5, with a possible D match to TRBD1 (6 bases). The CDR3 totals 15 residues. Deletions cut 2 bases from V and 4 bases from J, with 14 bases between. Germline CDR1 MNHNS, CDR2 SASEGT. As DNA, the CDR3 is TGTGCCAGCAGTGAATCCGGCTCAGGGGCAGAGACCCAGTACTTC. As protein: CASSESGSGAETQYF.

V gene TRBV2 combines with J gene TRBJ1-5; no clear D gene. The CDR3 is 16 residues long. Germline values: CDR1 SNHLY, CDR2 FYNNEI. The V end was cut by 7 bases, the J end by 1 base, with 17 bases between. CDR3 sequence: CASNPRGMASNQPQHF. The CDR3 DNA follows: TGTGCCAGCAACCCGCGGGGTATGGCGAGCAATCAGCCCCAGCATTTT.

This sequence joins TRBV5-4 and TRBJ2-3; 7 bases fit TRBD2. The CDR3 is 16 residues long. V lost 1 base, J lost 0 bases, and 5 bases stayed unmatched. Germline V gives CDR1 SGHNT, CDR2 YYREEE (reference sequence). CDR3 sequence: CASSLKLATSTDTQYF. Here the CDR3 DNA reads TGTGCCAGCAGCTTGAAACTAGCGACTAGCACAGATACGCAGTATTTT.

This CDR3 reads CASSQEAGLWSGTFNEQFF. The CDR3 region has the DNA TGTGCCAGCAGCCAAGAAGCGGGGCTGTGGAGCGGGACATTCAATGAGCAGTTCTTC. The V call is TRBV14, the J call TRBJ2-1, with TRBD2 as a possible D gene (7 bases). Germline CDR1 is SGHDN and CDR2 is FVKESK. The germline V and J ends were trimmed by 0 bases and 6 bases, with 24 bases remaining between them. There are 19 residues in the CDR3.

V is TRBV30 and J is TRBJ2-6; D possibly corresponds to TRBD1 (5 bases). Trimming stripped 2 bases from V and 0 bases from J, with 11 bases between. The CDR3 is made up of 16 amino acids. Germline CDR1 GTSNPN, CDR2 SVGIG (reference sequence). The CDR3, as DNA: TGTGCCTGGAGTCAGGGTTGGGGCTCTGGGGCCAACGTCCTGACTTTC. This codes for CAWSQGWGSGANVLTF.

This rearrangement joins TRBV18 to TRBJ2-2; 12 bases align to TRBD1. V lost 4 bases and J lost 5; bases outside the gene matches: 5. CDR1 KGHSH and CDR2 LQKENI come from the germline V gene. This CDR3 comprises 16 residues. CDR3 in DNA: TGTGCCAGCTCACGAAGGGACAGGGGGCAGACCGGGGAGCTGTTTTTT. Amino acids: CASSRRDRGQTGELFF.

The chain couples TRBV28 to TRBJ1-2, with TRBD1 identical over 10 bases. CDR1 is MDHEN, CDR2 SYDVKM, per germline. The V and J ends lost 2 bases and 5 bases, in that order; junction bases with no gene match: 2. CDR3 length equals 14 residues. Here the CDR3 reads CASSLGTGEYGYTF. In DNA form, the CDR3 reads TGTGCCAGCAGTTTAGGGACAGGGGAATATGGCTACACCTTC.

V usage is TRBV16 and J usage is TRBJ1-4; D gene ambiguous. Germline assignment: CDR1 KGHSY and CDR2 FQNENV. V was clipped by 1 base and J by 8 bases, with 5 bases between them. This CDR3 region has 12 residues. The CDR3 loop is CASSQWEEKLFF. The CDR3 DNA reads TGTGCCAGCAGCCAATGGGAGGAAAAACTGTTTTTT.

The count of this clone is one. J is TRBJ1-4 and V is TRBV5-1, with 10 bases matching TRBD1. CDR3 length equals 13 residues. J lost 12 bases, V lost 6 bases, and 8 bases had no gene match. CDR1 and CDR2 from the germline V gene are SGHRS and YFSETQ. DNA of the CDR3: TGCGCCAGCACCCGGGACAGGGGAGAGGAACTGTTTTTT. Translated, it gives CASTRDRGEELFF.

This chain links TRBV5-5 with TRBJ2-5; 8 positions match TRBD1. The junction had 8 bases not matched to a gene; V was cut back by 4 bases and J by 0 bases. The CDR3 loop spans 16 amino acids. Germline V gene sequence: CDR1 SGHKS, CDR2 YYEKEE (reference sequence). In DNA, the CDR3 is TGTGCCAGCAGCCATGGTGACAGGGGATACCAAGAGACCCAGTACTTC. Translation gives CASSHGDRGYQETQYF.

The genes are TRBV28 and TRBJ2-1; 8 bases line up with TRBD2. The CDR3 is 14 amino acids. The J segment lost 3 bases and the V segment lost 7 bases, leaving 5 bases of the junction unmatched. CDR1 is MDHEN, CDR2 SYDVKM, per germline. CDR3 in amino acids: CASTRAGGYNEQFF. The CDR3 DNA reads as TGTGCCAGCACTAGGGCGGGAGGCTACAATGAGCAGTTCTTC.

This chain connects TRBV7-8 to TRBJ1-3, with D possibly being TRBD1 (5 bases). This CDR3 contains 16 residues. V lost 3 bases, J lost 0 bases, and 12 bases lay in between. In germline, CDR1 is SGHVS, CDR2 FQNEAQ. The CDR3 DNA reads TGTGCCAGCAGCTTTGGGACGGGGAGCTCTGGAAACACCATATATTTT. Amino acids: CASSFGTGSSGNTIYF.

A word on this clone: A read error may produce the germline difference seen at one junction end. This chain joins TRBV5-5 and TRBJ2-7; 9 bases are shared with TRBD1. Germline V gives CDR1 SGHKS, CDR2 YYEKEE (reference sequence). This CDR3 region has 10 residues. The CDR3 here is CASSDRGEHF. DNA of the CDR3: TGTGCCAGCAGCGACAGGGGGGAACACTTC. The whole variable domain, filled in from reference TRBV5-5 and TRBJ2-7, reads DAGVTQSPTHLIKTRGQQVTLRCSPISGHKSVSWYQQVLGQGPQFIFQYYEKEERGRGNFPDRFSARQFPNYSSELNVNALLLGDSALYLCASSDRGEHFGPGTRLTVT.

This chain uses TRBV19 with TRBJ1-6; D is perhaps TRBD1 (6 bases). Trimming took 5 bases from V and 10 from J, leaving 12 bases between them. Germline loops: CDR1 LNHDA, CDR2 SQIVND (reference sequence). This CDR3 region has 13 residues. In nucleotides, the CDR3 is TGTGCCAGTAGTTCACACAGGGACTCACCCCTCCACTTT. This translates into CASSSHRDSPLHF.

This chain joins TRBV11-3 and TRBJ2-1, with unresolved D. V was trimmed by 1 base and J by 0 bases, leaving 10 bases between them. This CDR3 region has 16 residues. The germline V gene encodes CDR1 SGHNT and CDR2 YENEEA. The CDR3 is CASSLGRRSSYNEQFF. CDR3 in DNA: TGTGCCAGCAGCTTAGGGCGCCGAAGCTCCTACAATGAGCAGTTCTTC.

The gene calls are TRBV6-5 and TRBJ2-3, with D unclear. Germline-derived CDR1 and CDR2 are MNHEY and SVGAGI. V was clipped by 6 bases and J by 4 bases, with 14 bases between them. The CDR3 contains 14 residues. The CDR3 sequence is CASRIGSLADTQYF. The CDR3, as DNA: TGTGCCAGCAGAATAGGAAGCCTCGCAGATACGCAGTATTTT.

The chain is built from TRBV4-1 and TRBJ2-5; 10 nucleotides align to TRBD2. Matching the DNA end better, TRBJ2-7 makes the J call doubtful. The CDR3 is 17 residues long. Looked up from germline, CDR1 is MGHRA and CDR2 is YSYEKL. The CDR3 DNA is TGCGCCAGCAGCCAAGTTCGTCCTAGCGGGAGACAGTACGAGCAGTACTTC. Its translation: CASSQVRPSGRQYEQYF.

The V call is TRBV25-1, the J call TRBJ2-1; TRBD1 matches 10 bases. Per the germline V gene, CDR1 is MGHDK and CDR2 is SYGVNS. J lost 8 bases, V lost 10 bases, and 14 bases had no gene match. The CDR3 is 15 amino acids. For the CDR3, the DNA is TGTGCCACTTTACCGGGACAGGGGTTTGTCGATGAGCAGTTCTTC. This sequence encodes CATLPGQGFVDEQFF. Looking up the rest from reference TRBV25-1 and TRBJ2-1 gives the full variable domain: EADIYQTPRYLVIGTGKKITLECSQTMGHDKMYWYQQDPGMELHLIHYSYGVNSTEKGDLSSESTVSRIRTEHFPLTLESARPSHTSQYLCATLPGQGFVDEQFFGPGTRLTVL.

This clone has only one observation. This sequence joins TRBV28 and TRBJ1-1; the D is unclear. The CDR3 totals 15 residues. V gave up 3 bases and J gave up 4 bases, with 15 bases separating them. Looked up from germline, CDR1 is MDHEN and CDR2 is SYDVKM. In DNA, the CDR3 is TGTGCCAGCAGTTTCTACGCCCCAACTCGCACTGAAGCTTTCTTT. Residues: CASSFYAPTRTEAFF.

The CDR3 nucleotides are TGTGCCAGCCTATCCAGGGACAATCGTTTTAATGAGCAGTTCTTC. Its translation: CASLSRDNRFNEQFF. This chain joins TRBV18 and TRBJ2-1; tentative D call: TRBD1 (6 bases). V was cut by 8 bases and J by 7 bases, with 21 bases left in between. The CDR3 is 15 amino acids. CDR1 and CDR2 (germline): KGHSH, LQKENI.

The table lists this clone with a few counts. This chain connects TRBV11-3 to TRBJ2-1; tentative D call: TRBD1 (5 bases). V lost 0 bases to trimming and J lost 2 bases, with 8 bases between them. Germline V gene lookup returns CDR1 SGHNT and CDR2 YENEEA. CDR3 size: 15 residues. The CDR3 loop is CASSLDLGPYNEQFF. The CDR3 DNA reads TGTGCCAGCAGCTTAGATCTGGGGCCCTACAATGAGCAGTTCTTC.